The 13 T cell receptor beta chains below all came from one sample that was sequenced in a study of T cells in Graves' hyperthyroidism and ophthalmopathy. The investigators amplified TCR beta CDR3 regions from RNA transcripts. HTBI primers drove first-round RT-PCR of the TCR CDR3. TCRdb used MiXCR to reprocess the multiplex PCR reads, holding one entry per CDR3 protein. In the table there are under 400,000 distinct CDR3 sequences, about 15% of which are singletons. Input material: blood. The origin of the receptors is a young woman with Graves' hyperthyroidism that later progressed to Graves' ophthalmopathy.

The chain carries TRBV10-2 and TRBJ2-7; 11 bases align to TRBD2. The tail of the sequence fits TRBJ2-1 better, so the J call may be wrong. The CDR3 totals 16 residues. Germline values: CDR1 WSHSY, CDR2 SAAADI. The CDR3 DNA sequence: TGCGCCAGCAGCGATAATCTAGCGGGAGGCCTATACGAGCAGTTCTTC. Its translation: CASSDNLAGGLYEQFF.

This chain connects TRBV24-1 to TRBJ2-3; D may be TRBD2 (6 bases). The germline V gene encodes CDR1 KGHDR and CDR2 SFDVKD. This CDR3 has 16 residues. Trimming cost V 0 bases and J 0 bases, with 9 bases left between them. The CDR3, as DNA: TGTGCCACCAGTGATTTGAGCGGGTTTAGCACAGATACGCAGTATTTT. It is translated as CATSDLSGFSTDTQYF.

This clonotype was observed a handful of times. The genes are TRBV2 and TRBJ1-6, with D maybe TRBD1 (5 bases). CDR3 length equals 15 residues. The germline V gene has CDR1 SNHLY and CDR2 FYNNEI. The V gene lost 4 bases and the J gene lost 0 bases, with 7 bases spanning the gap. CDR3 nucleotide sequence: TGTGCCAGCAGTGGGGACCGCTCCTATAATTCACCCCTCCACTTT. It specifies CASSGDRSYNSPLHF. The whole variable domain, filled in from reference TRBV2 and TRBJ1-6, reads EPEVTQTPSHQVTQMGQEVILRCVPISNHLYFYWYRQILGQKVEFLVSFYNNEISEKSEIFDDQFSVERPDGSNFTLKIRSTKLEDSAMYFCASSGDRSYNSPLHFGNGTRLTVT.

This clonotype was counted at least ten times. The genes are TRBV20-1 and TRBJ1-4, with 7 bases that match TRBD1. After removal of 6 bases from V and 4 bases from J, the junction contained 14 bases not matched to a gene. The CDR3 extends over 16 amino acids. Germline V lookup: CDR1 DFQATT, CDR2 SNEGSKA (reference sequence). DNA for the CDR3: TGCAGTGCCAACACCTATTCCGGGACAGATAATGAAAAACTGTTTTTT. Translating it yields CSANTYSGTDNEKLFF.

The sample holds many counts of this clonotype. The V gene is TRBV28, the J gene TRBJ2-1, with 7 bases matching TRBD2. This CDR3 is 16 amino acids long. The J segment lost 3 bases and the V segment lost 9 bases, leaving 14 bases of the junction unmatched. The germline V gene encodes CDR1 MDHEN and CDR2 SYDVKM. The CDR3 region is CASKLGGASGYNEQFF. Here the CDR3 DNA reads TGTGCCAGTAAATTGGGCGGGGCTAGCGGCTACAATGAGCAGTTCTTC.

Turning to this clonotype: Just one base apart from a much larger clone, this may be a read error. The chain employs TRBV3-1 and TRBJ2-1; 8 nucleotides match TRBD2. This CDR3 comprises 16 residues. The germline CDR1 and CDR2 sequences are LGHDT and YNNKEL (reference sequence). CDR3 loop: CASSQDLASGWNDQFF. The CDR3 region has the DNA TGTGCCAGCAGCCAAGATTTAGCTAGCGGGTGGAATGATCAGTTCTTC.

Concerning this clonotype: An end of the junction differs from the germline gene, which may be a read error. The chain has TRBV18 and TRBJ2-1, with 9 bases that match TRBD2. Looked up from germline, CDR1 is KGHSH and CDR2 is LQKENI. This CDR3 has 16 residues. CDR3 DNA: TGTGTCAGCTCCCGCATGACTAGCGGAGGAAGCAATGAGCAGTTCTTC. Amino acids: CVSSRMTSGGSNEQFF.

This clonotype was detected many times. The chain employs TRBV20-1 and TRBJ2-6; 8 bases line up with TRBD1. Per germline, CDR1 DFQATT and CDR2 SNEGSKA (reference sequence). CDR3 length: 14 amino acids. Trimming removed 5 bases from V and 4 bases from J; junction bases left unmatched: 4. The CDR3 DNA reads TGCAGTGCTGTACAGGGGGACGGGGCCAACGTCCTGACTTTC. Its translation is CSAVQGDGANVLTF.

V is TRBV14 and J is TRBJ2-1; 7 bases match TRBD1. V shed 0 bases and J 4 bases; nucleotides not matched to a gene: 15. Germline-derived CDR1 and CDR2 are SGHDN and FVKESK. The CDR3 covers 19 residues. The CDR3 reads CASSQEPSTSGQDYNEQFF. The CDR3 DNA is TGTGCCAGCAGCCAAGAGCCTTCAACCTCAGGACAGGATTACAATGAGCAGTTCTTC. The whole variable domain, remainder taken from reference TRBV14 and TRBJ2-1, is EAGVTQFPSHSVIEKGQTVTLRCDPISGHDNLYWYRRVMGKEIKFLLHFVKESKQDESGMPNNRFLAERTGGTYSTLKVQPAELEDSGVYFCASSQEPSTSGQDYNEQFFGPGTRLTVL.

This clonotype was observed many times. The V and J genes are TRBV20-1 and TRBJ2-1, with 10 bases aligning to TRBD2. V trimming: 1 base; J trimming: 7 bases; junction bases outside the gene matches: 7. This CDR3 comprises 15 residues. Germline V gives CDR1 DFQATT, CDR2 SNEGSKA (reference sequence). The CDR3, as DNA: TGCAGTGCTAGAGGTCTAGCGGGAGTTCGTAATGAGCAGTTCTTC. Translating gives CSARGLAGVRNEQFF.

There are a few counts of this clonotype. This may arise from a read error, as a much more abundant clone is one base away. This chain links TRBV3-1 with TRBJ2-7; no firm D call. Trimming took off 3 bases at V and 3 bases at J, with 3 bases between the two ends. The CDR3 consists of 11 residues. Germline-derived CDR1 and CDR2 are LGHDT and YNNKEL (reference sequence). The DNA for the CDR3 is TGTGCCAGCAGCCATCACTACGAGCAGTACTTC. It specifies CASSHHYEQYF.

This clonotype was seen a handful of times. J is TRBJ2-2 and V is TRBV4-2; D gene uncertain. V lost 2 bases and J lost 3, with 16 bases in between. The germline V gene encodes CDR1 LGHNA and CDR2 YNFKEQ. This CDR3 is 17 amino acids long. The CDR3 is CASSQRQATAYTGELFF. CDR3 bases: TGTGCCAGCAGCCAACGACAAGCGACCGCCTACACCGGGGAGCTGTTTTTT.

This clonotype has at least ten counts. The chain combines TRBV12-3 or TRBV12-4 with TRBJ2-5; D is uncertain. V gave up 3 bases and J gave up 7 bases, with 15 bases separating them. CDR3 length: 14 amino acids. This chain's CDR3 is CASSLHSTAATQYF. As DNA, the CDR3 is TGTGCCAGCAGTTTGCATAGTACCGCGGCGACCCAGTACTTC.